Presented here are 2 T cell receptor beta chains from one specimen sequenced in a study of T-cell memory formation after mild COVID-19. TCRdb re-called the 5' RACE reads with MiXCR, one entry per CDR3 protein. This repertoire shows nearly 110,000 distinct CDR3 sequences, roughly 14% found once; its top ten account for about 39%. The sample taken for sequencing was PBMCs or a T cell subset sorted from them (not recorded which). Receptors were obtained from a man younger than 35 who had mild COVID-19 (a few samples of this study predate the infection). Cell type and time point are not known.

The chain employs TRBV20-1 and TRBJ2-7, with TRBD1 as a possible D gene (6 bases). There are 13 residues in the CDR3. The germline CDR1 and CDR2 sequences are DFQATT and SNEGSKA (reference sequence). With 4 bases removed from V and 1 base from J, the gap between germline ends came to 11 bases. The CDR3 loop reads CSAKRQVSYEQYF. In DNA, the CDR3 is TGCAGTGCTAAAAGACAGGTGTCCTACGAGCAGTACTTC.

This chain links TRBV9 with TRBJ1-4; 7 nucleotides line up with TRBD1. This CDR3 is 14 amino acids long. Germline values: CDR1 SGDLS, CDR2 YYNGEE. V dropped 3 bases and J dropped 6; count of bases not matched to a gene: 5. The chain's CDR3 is CASSEPGGDEKLFF. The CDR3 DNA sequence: TGTGCCAGCAGCGAGCCAGGGGGGGATGAAAAACTGTTTTTT.